The 17 T cell receptor beta chains in this list originate from one sample, sequenced in a study of Graves' ophthalmopathy and Graves' hyperthyroidism. Using RNA transcripts, the TCR beta CDR3 regions were amplified. Second-round multiplex PCR came after first-round RT-PCR with HTBI primers. TCRdb redid the calling of the multiplex PCR reads with MiXCR, one entry per CDR3 protein. The table lists 450,000 to 600,000 distinct CDR3 sequences, about 35% of them singletons. The sequenced material came from peripheral blood or thyroid tissue (not recorded which). The receptors derive from an adult man with Graves' hyperthyroidism.

This clonotype has just a few counts. The chain combines TRBV7-8 with TRBJ1-6; 9 bases are a match to TRBD1. This CDR3 is built from 17 residues. Germline assignment: CDR1 SGHVS and CDR2 FQNEAQ. V shed 3 bases and J 6 bases; nucleotides not matched to a gene: 9. The CDR3 here is CASSLRRTGVFNSPLHF. The CDR3 DNA reads TGTGCCAGCAGCTTGAGGCGGACAGGGGTTTTTAATTCACCCCTCCACTTT.

Details on this clonotype: One base away lies a much larger clone, so this may be a sequencing read error. The CDR3 loop is CASSLGLTPYEQYF. In nucleotides, the CDR3 is TGTGCCAGCAGCTTAGGTCTAACTCCCTACGAGCAGTACTTC. The chain combines TRBV7-9 with TRBJ2-7; unclear D gene. The CDR3 covers 14 residues. Trimming stripped 1 base from V and 2 bases from J, with 9 bases between. Germline lookup yields CDR1 SEHNR and CDR2 FQNEAQ (reference sequence). The full variable domain, with the rest looked up from reference TRBV7-9 and TRBJ2-7, is DTGVSQNPRHKITKRGQNVTFRCDPISEHNRLYWYRQTLGQGPEFLTYFQNEAQLEKSRLLSDRFSAERPKGSFSTLEIQRTEQGDSAMYLCASSLGLTPYEQYFGPGTRLTVT.

This clonotype was detected only a few times. J is TRBJ2-7 and V is TRBV7-3, with TRBD2 matching over 14 bases. Germline V CDR1 and CDR2: SGHTA, FQGTGA. J was trimmed by 7 bases and V by 4 bases; bases with no gene match: 6. The CDR3 sequence is 15 residues long. The CDR3 sequence: CASSSTSGGGNEQYF. The CDR3 DNA follows: TGTGCCAGCAGCTCGACTAGCGGGGGGGGCAATGAGCAGTACTTC.

J is TRBJ2-7 and V is TRBV20-1; D may match TRBD1 or TRBD2 (6 bases each). The germline CDR1 and CDR2 sequences are DFQATT and SNEGSKA (reference sequence). The CDR3 has 14 residues. V lost 7 bases and J 4 bases, leaving 20 bases between the germline ends. CDR3 sequence: CSVGAGQGTYEQYF. CDR3 bases: TGCAGTGTTGGGGCGGGACAAGGAACATACGAGCAGTACTTC.

The V and J genes are TRBV5-1 and TRBJ2-7; D is possibly TRBD2 (6 bases). CDR1 is SGHRS and CDR2 is YFSETQ in the germline V gene. Trimming removed 7 bases from V and 7 bases from J, with 24 bases in between. This CDR3 comprises 15 residues. CDR3 coding DNA: TGCGCCAGCCGACGGGACGGGAGCTCCTACAATGAGCAGTACTTC. This sequence encodes CASRRDGSSYNEQYF.

The rearrangement joins TRBV5-1 to TRBJ1-5, with 9 bases identical to TRBD1. The CDR3 runs 15 residues. CDR1 and CDR2 (germline): SGHRS, YFSETQ. J gave up 6 bases and V 0 bases, and 4 bases lay outside the gene matches. The CDR3 DNA follows: TGCGCCAGCAGCTTGGATGCGGACAGGGGTCAGCCCCAGCATTTT. This translates into CASSLDADRGQPQHF. Drawing the rest from reference TRBV5-1 and TRBJ1-5, the complete variable domain is KAGVTQTPRYLIKTRGQQVTLSCSPISGHRSVSWYQQTPGQGLQFLFEYFSETQRNKGNFPGRFSGRQFSNSRSEMNVSTLELGDSALYLCASSLDADRGQPQHFGDGTRLSIL.

To note about this clonotype: At one of its ends the junction is not consistent with the germline gene, which may arise from a read error. This chain joins TRBV5-4 and TRBJ1-2, with TRBD1 matching 11 bases. The CDR3 is 16 residues long. CDR1 SGHNT and CDR2 YYREEE come from the germline V gene (reference sequence). The CDR3, as DNA: TGTGCCAGCAGCTTAAAGTTGGGACAGGGGGAGTATGGCAACACCTTC. Its translation: CASSLKLGQGEYGNTF.

Remarks on this clonotype: A much larger clone is a single base away; this may be a read error. The V call is TRBV7-2, the J call TRBJ2-5, with 9 bases lining up with TRBD2. The V gene's germline CDR1 is SGHTA and CDR2 FQGNSA. Germline trimming cut 5 bases from V and 5 bases from J; bases unmatched to any gene: 12. CDR3 length: 16 residues. CDR3 bases: TGTGCCAGCAGCCAAGGGTCCGCGGGAGGGCGGGAGACCCAGTACTTC. This gives the protein CASSQGSAGGRETQYF.

This clonotype has a handful of counts. The V gene is TRBV24-1, the J gene TRBJ1-3; 7 bases match TRBD1. Looked up from germline, CDR1 is KGHDR and CDR2 is SFDVKD. Germline trimming cut 4 bases from V and 0 bases from J; bases unmatched to any gene: 8. The CDR3 spans 17 residues. The DNA of the CDR3 is TGTGCCACCAGTGACTCGACAGGGACCAACTCTGGAAACACCATATATTTT. Translating gives CATSDSTGTNSGNTIYF.

This clonotype appeared a few times. The chain recombines TRBV19 with TRBJ1-1, with D maybe TRBD1 (5 bases). This CDR3 comprises 14 residues. The ends were cut back, 5 bases at V and 4 bases at J, with 14 bases in the middle. The germline V gene has CDR1 LNHDA and CDR2 SQIVND (reference sequence). CDR3 protein: CASSRDGGFTEAFF. CDR3 coding DNA: TGTGCCAGTAGTCGGGACGGAGGATTCACTGAAGCTTTCTTT.

This clonotype was observed many times. V gene TRBV7-8 combines with J gene TRBJ1-2, with D possibly being TRBD1 (6 bases). Trimming removed 0 bases at V and 3 bases at J, with 11 bases between. Germline-derived CDR1 and CDR2 are SGHVS and FQNEAQ. The CDR3 has 15 amino acids. The CDR3 reads CASSLAGGRDYGYTF. Written as DNA, the CDR3 is TGTGCCAGCAGCTTAGCTGGGGGCCGGGACTATGGCTACACCTTC.

The table lists this clonotype with many counts. The chain recombines TRBV10-3 with TRBJ1-1, with D uncertain. The CDR3 runs 14 residues. V was clipped by 4 bases and J by 1 base, with 10 bases between them. Germline V gene sequence: CDR1 ENHRY, CDR2 SYGVKD. The CDR3, as DNA: TGTGCCATCAGTGTGGCAGGTGAGAACACTGAAGCTTTCTTT. It translates to CAISVAGENTEAFF.

The rearrangement uses TRBV5-1 and TRBJ1-1, with D uncertain. With 3 bases removed from V and 1 base from J, the gap between germline ends came to 10 bases. The CDR3 runs to 14 residues. Per the germline V gene, CDR1 is SGHRS and CDR2 is YFSETQ. The DNA for the CDR3 is TGCGCCAGCAGCTCGGCGGGTGCGAACACTGAAGCTTTCTTT. The encoded protein is CASSSAGANTEAFF.

The chain links TRBV5-1 to TRBJ1-1, with 8 positions matching TRBD1. V was pared by 8 bases and J by 5 bases, with 5 bases of the junction left unmatched. Germline CDR1 SGHRS, CDR2 YFSETQ. The CDR3 has 12 residues. CDR3 protein: CARTDRGTEAFF. CDR3 sequence (DNA): TGCGCCAGGACAGACAGGGGAACTGAAGCTTTCTTT.

A note on this clonotype: A single base separates this from a much larger clone, so it may be a read error. The chain recombines TRBV7-9 with TRBJ2-7; the D gene is possibly TRBD1 (6 bases). Germline CDR1 and CDR2: SEHNR and FQNEAQ (reference sequence). Between the trimmed V and J ends, which lost 8 bases and 5 bases, there was a span of 19 bases. The CDR3 extends over 14 amino acids. CDR3 loop: CASGEIGRGHEQYF. As DNA, the CDR3 is TGTGCCAGCGGTGAAATTGGCAGGGGCCACGAGCAGTACTTC.

The gene calls are TRBV12-3 or TRBV12-4 and TRBJ1-5, with D perhaps TRBD1 (5 bases). V lost 5 bases, J lost 3 bases, and 20 bases lay in between. The CDR3 is 17 amino acids. The CDR3 region is CASSPFSGLMINQPQHF. The CDR3 DNA reads as TGTGCCAGCAGTCCCTTTTCAGGGCTCATGATCAATCAGCCCCAGCATTTT.

The gene calls are TRBV18 and TRBJ1-1; D remains unclear. Trimming left V 3 bases short and J 5 bases short, with 16 bases between. CDR3 length equals 15 residues. Looked up from germline, CDR1 is KGHSH and CDR2 is LQKENI. CDR3 region: CASSPQDNLETEAFF. CDR3 in DNA: TGTGCCAGCTCACCTCAAGACAACCTTGAGACTGAAGCTTTCTTT.